Listed below are T cell receptor beta chains from one sample, sequenced in a study of blood T cell repertoires in COVID-19. Profiled with immunoSEQ multiplex PCR; TCRdb holds only in-frame clones, not every one. The sample consists of 150,000 to 200,000 clones, roughly 85% of them appearing once. Sequenced input: PBMCs or T cells enriched from blood (not recorded which). The receptors here all came from a man between 60 and 75 years old who had recovered from COVID-19. Both conserved end residues are part of each CDR3. D genes are given only for firm matches. Rows give clone size only sometimes, using once, few, many, or a class for an expanded clone.

j_call clone_size d_call v_call cdr3_nt cdr3_aa
TRBJ2-6 . . TRBV5-1 TGCGCCAGCAGCGGGGGAACAGGGATAGGGGCCAACGTCCTGACTTTC CASSGGTGIGANVLTF
TRBJ2-1 . TRBD1 TRBV14 TGTGCCAGCAGCCAAGGCACAGGGGCCGCTTACAATGAGCAGTTCTTC CASSQGTGAAYNEQFF
TRBJ1-6 . . TRBV28 TGTGCCAGCAGTACGGGGAATAATTCACCCCTCCACTTT CASSTGNNSPLHF
TRBJ2-1 . . TRBV24-1 TGTGCCACCAGTGATGGCGGATACTATGAGCAGTTCTTC CATSDGGYYEQFF
TRBJ1-3 . . TRBV5-4 TGTGCCAGCAGAGACAAGAACTCTGGAAACACCATATATTTT CASRDKNSGNTIYF
TRBJ1-5 . TRBD1 TRBV19 TGTGCCAGTAACCGACCCGGGACAGGCAATCAGCCCCAGCATTTT CASNRPGTGNQPQHF
TRBJ2-1 . TRBD1 TRBV28 TGTGCCAGCAGTTTCTCCCCCCGGGGACAGGGGGCGGACTTAGGTCAGTTCTTC CASSFSPRGQGADLGQFF
TRBJ1-2 . TRBD1 TRBV6-1 TGTGCCAGCAGTGACGGACAGGTTCGTGGCTATGGCTACACCTTC CASSDGQVRGYGYTF
TRBJ2-1 . TRBD2 TRBV5-1 TGCGCCAGCAGCTTGGTTAGCGGGCCCCTCAATGAGCAGTTCTTC CASSLVSGPLNEQFF
TRBJ2-4 . TRBD2 TRBV7-6 TGTGCCAGCAGCTTAGAAGCGGGATCGATGGCCAAAAACATTCAGTACTTC CASSLEAGSMAKNIQYF
TRBJ2-1 once TRBD2 TRBV19 TGTGCCAGTAGTACCTTCGGGGGGACCCACAATGAGCAGTTCTTC CASSTFGGTHNEQFF
TRBJ2-3 . TRBD2 TRBV7-6 TGTGCCAGCAGCTTAGCAGTTAGCGGGGGGTTTACAGATACGCAGTATTTT CASSLAVSGGFTDTQYF
TRBJ1-6 few . TRBV14 TGTGCCAGCAGCCCAGCCCACAGGAGAGGGGGTAATTCACCCCTCCACTTT CASSPAHRRGGNSPLHF
TRBJ2-2 few . TRBV5-1 TGCGCCAGCAGCGTACCCAGGGGCGACACCGGGGAGCTGTTTTTT CASSVPRGDTGELFF
TRBJ1-1 . . TRBV9 TGTGCCAGCAGCGTTCGGGGGTCGGGCACTGAAGCTTTCTTT CASSVRGSGTEAFF
TRBJ2-5 . . TRBV2 TGTGCCAGCAGTCTGAGTCTGGAGACCCAGTACTTC CASSLSLETQYF
TRBJ2-7 . . TRBV13 TGTGCCAGCAGCCCGACTCCTTACTACGAGCAGTACTTC CASSPTPYYEQYF
TRBJ1-4 . TRBD1 TRBV28 TGTGCCAGCAGTCGATACACCGGGACAGGGGGGGAAAAACTGTTTTTT CASSRYTGTGGEKLFF
TRBJ2-2 many TRBD2 TRBV5-1 TGCGCCAGCAGCCTTCGGGGGGACGGTCCGAACACCGGGGAGCTGTTTTTT CASSLRGDGPNTGELFF
TRBJ2-7 . TRBD2 TRBV5-6 TGTGCCAGCAGCCCGGGAGGTACCTACGAGCAGTACTTC CASSPGGTYEQYF
TRBJ2-6 once . TRBV7-8 TGTGCCAGCAGCTCGGGGACAACTGGGGCCAACGTCCTGACTTTC CASSSGTTGANVLTF
TRBJ1-4 . . TRBV28 TGTGCCAGCACCAAGCCGTGGCACAGGCGGACAAAAACTAATGAAAAACTGTTTTTT CASTKPWHRRTKTNEKLFF
TRBJ2-1 . . TRBV5-1 TGCGCCAGCAGCTCCCCCCCGGGTCACAATGAGCAGTTCTTC CASSSPPGHNEQFF
TRBJ2-2 . TRBD2 TRBV5-4 TGTGCCAGCAGCCACCGACTAGCTCGGGACACCGGGGAGCTGTTTTTT CASSHRLARDTGELFF
TRBJ2-3 few . TRBV3-1/TRBV3-2 TGTGCCAGCAGCCGCAGCGGAGCCACAGATACGCAGTATTTT CASSRSGATDTQYF
TRBJ1-1 . . TRBV10-3 TGTGCCATCAGTACGACTGACACTGAAGCTTTCTTT CAISTTDTEAFF
TRBJ2-2 . . TRBV5-1 TGCGCCAGCAGCTTTATCGGACAGACGAACACCGGGGAGCTGTTTTTT CASSFIGQTNTGELFF
TRBJ2-2 few TRBD2 TRBV5-5 TGTGCCAGCAGTCAGACTAGCGGGCGCACCGGGGAGCTGTTTTTT CASSQTSGRTGELFF
TRBJ2-3 . . TRBV5-1 TGCGCCAGCAGCTTCACAGGGCCAGATACGCAGTATTTT CASSFTGPDTQYF
TRBJ1-1 . TRBD1 TRBV11-2 TGTGCCAGCAGCTCAACCGGGACAGGGTCGAACACTGAAGCTTTCTTT CASSSTGTGSNTEAFF